This T cell receptor (beta chain) came from a study of OX40 agonist ivuxolimab in advanced cancers. V shed 3 bases and J shed 3 bases, with 11 bases lying between them. Germline values: CDR1 GTSNPN, CDR2 SVGIG (reference sequence). The CDR3 loop spans 14 amino acids. Some clones are missing from TCRdb's copy, which holds only in-frame ones; the method was immunoSEQ multiplex PCR. The table has about 60,000 clones, 80% to 85% seen once. For this clone: Just one base apart from a much larger clone, this may be a read error.

The rearrangement links TRBV30 to TRBJ1-4; D might be TRBD1 (5 bases). This specimen consisted of CD4+ or CD8+ T cells sorted from blood, obtained in a trial of the OX40 agonist ivuxolimab. This clonotype originated in an adult with an advanced solid tumor such as melanoma, head and neck, liver or kidney cancer. As DNA, the CDR3 is TGTGCCTGGAGCTTATTGGGGGCTAATGAAAAACTGTTTTTT. It translates to CAWSLLGANEKLFF.